The clone carrying this T cell receptor beta chain has only one observation. What it binds is unknown. At one boundary the junction diverges from the germline segment, which might be a read error. Within the sample, other DNA sequences also encode this same CDR3. This specimen comes from a study of shared clonotypes between healthy human individuals. Study findings and constraints: The genetic and exposure-history diversity represented was limited by few donors.

For unsorted PBMC, 300 ng DNA per replicate equaled some 33,000 T cell genomes. Sequencing used immunoSEQ multiplex PCR; TCRdb keeps in-frame clones, though not all of them. The table has 450,000 to 600,000 clones, approximately 79% seen once; the top ten hold approximately 12%. This CDR3 has 17 amino acids. CDR1 SGHNT and CDR2 YENEEA come from the germline V gene. Healthy adults negative for HIV, lacking recent acute infections or vaccinations, served as donors. The sample consisted of PBMCs. The rearrangement uses TRBV11-3 and TRBJ2-2; TRBD2 agrees at 7 bases. This TCR derives from a woman in her thirties or forties in good health. Some clones in this sample may be carry-over from other donors' samples. CDR3 DNA: TGTGCCAGCAGCTCCTCAGCGAGCGGGGAAAACACCGGGGAGCTGTTTTTC. Translating it yields CASSSSASGENTGELFF.